This note documents a single T cell receptor (beta chain) sequence. What it binds is unknown. This record belongs to a study of cytomegalovirus exposure and HLA in healthy donors. Both 60 Vbeta primers and 13 Jbeta primers went into the PCR. The protocol was immunoSEQ multiplex PCR, while the TCRdb copy is restricted to in-frame clones and leaves out a portion. The sample lists 120,000 or so clones; under 90% were seen once. Study-level findings and limits: In vitro, three CMV-associated chains proved specific for CMV antigens. Later on, a genetic analysis was performed. It linked a missense variant in DCLRE1C with V- and J-gene trimming of TCR beta. Across HLA loci, a later analysis found differing TCR association rates, with DRB1 most and HLA-C fewest. Cytomegalovirus-associated TCR beta chains were listed, numbering over 150.

This clonotype was obtained from a woman aged 40 to 55 in good health and CMV-seropositive. Sequencing was done on a sample of PBMCs.

The CDR3 sequence: CASSHGLAGDEQFF. In DNA, the CDR3 is TGTGCCAGCAGCCATGGACTAGCGGGAGATGAGCAGTTCTTC. The chain combines TRBV13 with TRBJ2-1; TRBD2 matches 13 bases. Germline CDR1 PRHDT, CDR2 FYEKMQ (reference sequence). V dropped 5 bases and J dropped 8; count of bases not matched to a gene: 3. The CDR3 extends over 14 amino acids.